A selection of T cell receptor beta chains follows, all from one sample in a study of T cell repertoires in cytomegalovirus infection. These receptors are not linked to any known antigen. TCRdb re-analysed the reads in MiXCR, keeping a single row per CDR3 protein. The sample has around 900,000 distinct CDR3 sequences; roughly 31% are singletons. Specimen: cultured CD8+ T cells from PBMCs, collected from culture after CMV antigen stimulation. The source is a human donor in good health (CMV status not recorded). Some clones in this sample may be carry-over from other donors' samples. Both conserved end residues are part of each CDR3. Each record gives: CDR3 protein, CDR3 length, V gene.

CASSLEGVLGEKLFF 15 TRBV5-5
CASSLAVWEGTGELFF 16 TRBV7-2
CASSLAPAGSQETQYF 16 TRBV7-6
CSARIGTGGVYNEQFF 16 TRBV20-1
CASSSPGLAFTDTQYF 16 TRBV12-3/TRBV12-4
CASSLSPASEQFF 13 TRBV27
CATSGDRGLNTEAFF 15 TRBV15
CASSLDGPSGGYYNEQFF 18 TRBV11-2
CANSGRTGHQPQHF 14 TRBV6-2/TRBV6-3
CASAGVAPYNEQFF 14 TRBV6-8
CASSLVGELGETQYF 15 TRBV7-2
CASSYRAATGELFF 14 TRBV6-5
CAISVDRDNEQFF 13 TRBV10-3
CASSDGAGGPETQYF 15 TRBV9
CASSPIGRDGKETQYF 16 TRBV5-4
CASSYSPGGRETQYF 15 TRBV6-6
CASSPESMGTYYNEQFF 17 TRBV11-2
CATSEGQVRDTQYF 14 TRBV24-1
CASSAPIRDRGMEAQYF 17 TRBV7-9
CSVEDPDRADGYTF 14 TRBV29-1
CAGSWGDRHSYEQYF 15 TRBV5-5
CASSPNIMYNEQFF 14 TRBV7-9
CASSGYGAFF 10 TRBV2